This entry concerns a single TCR beta chain. Its matching antigen is unknown. This CDR3 is built from 12 residues. V gave up 8 bases and J gave up 7 bases, with 13 bases separating them. The germline V gene has CDR1 SGHKS and CDR2 YYEKEE (reference sequence). Before the COVID-19 pandemic, during about 2010-2018, CD4+ T cells were taken from unexposed donors. After around nine days of culture, CD4+ T cells were isolated. Cells permitting, SARS-CoV-2 S/N and four cold-coronavirus spikes were tested on unexposed-donor CD4+ T cells. The data originate from a study of CD4 T cells in relation to SARS-CoV-2 and coronaviruses. Looking at the study overall: No peptide or an HIV-1 Nef peptide pool served as negative control.

Produced via immunoSEQ multiplex PCR; TCRdb's table is partial and in-frame only. The sample holds approximately 30,000 clones, 74% seen once. Study-wide results and caveats: Each donor contributed either pre-pandemic or post-infection samples, not both.

Input material: CD4+ T cells from PBMCs, cultured in vitro. This chain joins TRBV5-5 and TRBJ1-5; the D gene is possibly TRBD1 (5 bases). The receptor was derived from a human donor in good health. CDR3 in DNA: TGTGCCAGTGGACGGAGGGACCAGCCCCAGCATTTT. Translated, it gives CASGRRDQPQHF.